This T cell receptor beta chain was documented in a study of Graves' ophthalmopathy and Graves' hyperthyroidism. Serum thyroxine and TRAb, along with clinical symptoms, thyroid ultrasound and orbital computed tomography, were what diagnosis relied on. PBMCs were isolated by Ficoll-Paque density gradient centrifugation, using around 10 ml of fresh peripheral blood as the starting material. This clonotype was detected a few times. V was cut by 2 bases and J by 2 bases, with 12 bases left in between. Germline assignment: CDR1 MNHEY and CDR2 SVGAGI. CDR3 length: 15 residues. RNA transcripts served as template for amplifying TCR beta CDR3 sequences. Scientists carried out first-round RT-PCR using HTBI primers and then a second-round multiplex PCR. TCRdb re-called the multiplex PCR reads with MiXCR, one entry per CDR3 protein. The sample contains 200,000 to 250,000 distinct CDR3 sequences, around 45% of which appear only once.

Material for sequencing was peripheral blood. The origin of this receptor is an adult man with Graves' ophthalmopathy. The V gene is TRBV6-5, the J gene TRBJ2-5; possible D gene TRBD2, 7 bases. The CDR3 DNA sequence: TGTGCCAGCAGTTACCTAGGGGGAGGGCAAGAGACCCAGTACTTC. As protein: CASSYLGGGQETQYF.